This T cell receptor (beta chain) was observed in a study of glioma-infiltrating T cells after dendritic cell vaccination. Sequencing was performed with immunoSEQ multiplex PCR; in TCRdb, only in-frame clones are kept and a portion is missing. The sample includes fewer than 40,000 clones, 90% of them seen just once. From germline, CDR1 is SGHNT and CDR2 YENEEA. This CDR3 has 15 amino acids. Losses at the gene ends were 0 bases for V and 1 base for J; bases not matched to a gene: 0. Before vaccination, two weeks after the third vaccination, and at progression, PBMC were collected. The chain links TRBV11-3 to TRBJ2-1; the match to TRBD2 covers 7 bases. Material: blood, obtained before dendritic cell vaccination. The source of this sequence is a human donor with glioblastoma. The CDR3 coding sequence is TGTGCCAGCAGCTTAGAGGGGGGGTCCTACAATGAGCAGTTCTTC. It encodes CASSLEGGSYNEQFF.